This TCR beta chain was captured in a study of cytomegalovirus exposure and HLA in healthy donors. The CDR3 extends over 14 amino acids. The germline V gene has CDR1 MDHEN and CDR2 SYDVKM. As regards this clone: Relative to the germline gene, one junction end is altered; a read error may explain this.

PCR employed 60 Vbeta and 13 Jbeta primers. Method: immunoSEQ multiplex PCR; TCRdb's copy keeps in-frame clones and lacks some. Among 150,000 to 160,000 clones listed, around 79% were seen once. This TCR derives from a man aged 25 to 40 in good health and CMV-seropositive. The genes are TRBV28 and TRBJ1-1; no reliable D call. The sequenced material came from PBMCs. The CDR3 is CASSFPYLNAEAFF. The DNA for the CDR3 is TGTGCCAGCAGTTTCCCCTACTTGAACGCTGAAGCTTTCTTT. The whole variable domain, filled in from reference TRBV28 and TRBJ1-1, reads DVKVTQSSRYLVKRTGEKVFLECVQDMDHENMFWYRQDPGLGLRLIYFSYDVKMKEKGDIPEGYSVSREKKERFSLILESASTNQTSMYLCASSFPYLNAEAFFGQGTRLTVV.